This T cell receptor beta chain comes out of a study of breast tumors, draining lymph nodes, adjacent tissues. Study-wide findings and caveats: Luminal-like breast cancer showed significantly greater tumor-nontumor repertoire similarity than basal-like breast cancer did. Tumor TCR diversity was below lymph nodes but above nontumor tissue. Tumor T cell lymph node origin was a supported hypothesis, not proven. Data fit most tumor T cells coming from lymph node, expanding in tumor.

TCRdb independently ran MiXCR on the multiplex PCR reads; one entry per CDR3 protein. Here the sample spans 150,000 to 200,000 distinct CDR3 sequences, 30% to 35% being singletons. The CDR3 runs to 11 residues. V was shortened by 3 bases and J by 8 bases, with 7 bases between the two germline ends. Samples came from axillary lymph nodes draining the breast cancer. This clonotype was counted at least ten times. Its antigen is currently unknown. The clonotype comes from a female donor with breast cancer. Some clones in this sample may be carry-over from other donors' samples. The material sequenced was axillary lymph node tissue. The chain combines TRBV12-3 or TRBV12-4 with TRBJ1-2; D is unclear. CDR3 sequence reads: CASSFSRGYTF. The CDR3, as DNA: TGTGCCAGCAGTTTCTCGCGGGGCTACACCTTC.